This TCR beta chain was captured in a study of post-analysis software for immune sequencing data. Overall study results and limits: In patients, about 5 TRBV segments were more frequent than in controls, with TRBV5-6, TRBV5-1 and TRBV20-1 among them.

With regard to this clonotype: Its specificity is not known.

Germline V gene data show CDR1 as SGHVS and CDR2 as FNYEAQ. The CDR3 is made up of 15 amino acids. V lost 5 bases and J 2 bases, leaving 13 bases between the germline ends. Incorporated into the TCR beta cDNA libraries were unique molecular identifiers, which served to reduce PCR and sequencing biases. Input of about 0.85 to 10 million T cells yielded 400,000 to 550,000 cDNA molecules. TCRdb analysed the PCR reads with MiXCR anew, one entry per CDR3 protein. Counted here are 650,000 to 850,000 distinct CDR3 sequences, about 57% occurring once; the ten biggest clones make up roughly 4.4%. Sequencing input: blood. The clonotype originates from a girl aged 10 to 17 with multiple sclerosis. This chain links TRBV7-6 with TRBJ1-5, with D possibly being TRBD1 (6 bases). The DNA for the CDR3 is TGTGCCAGCAGCAGGACAGTATTACGCAATCAGCCCCAGCATTTT. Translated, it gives CASSRTVLRNQPQHF.